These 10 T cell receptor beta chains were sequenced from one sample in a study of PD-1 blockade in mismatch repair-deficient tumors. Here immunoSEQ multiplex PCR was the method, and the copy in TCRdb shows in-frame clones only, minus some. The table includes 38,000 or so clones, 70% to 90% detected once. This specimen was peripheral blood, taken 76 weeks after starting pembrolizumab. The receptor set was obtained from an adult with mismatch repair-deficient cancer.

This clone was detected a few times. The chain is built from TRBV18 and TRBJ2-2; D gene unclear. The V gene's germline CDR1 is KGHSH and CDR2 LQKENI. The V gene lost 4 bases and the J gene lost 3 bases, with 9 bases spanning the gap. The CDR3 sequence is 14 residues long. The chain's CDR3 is CASSRSGDTGELFF. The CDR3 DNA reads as TGTGCCAGCTCACGGTCCGGTGACACCGGGGAGCTGTTTTTT.

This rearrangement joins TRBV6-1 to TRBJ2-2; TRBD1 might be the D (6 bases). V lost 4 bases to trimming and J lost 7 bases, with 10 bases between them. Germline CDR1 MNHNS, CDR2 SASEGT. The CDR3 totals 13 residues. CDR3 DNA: TGTGCCAGCAGTGGGACAGAGGACGGGGAGCTGTTTTTT. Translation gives CASSGTEDGELFF.

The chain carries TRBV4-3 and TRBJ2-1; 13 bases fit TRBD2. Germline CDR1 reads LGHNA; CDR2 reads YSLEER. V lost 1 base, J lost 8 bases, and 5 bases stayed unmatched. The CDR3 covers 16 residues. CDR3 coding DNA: TGCGCCAGCAGCCAAGGTGGACTAGCGGGAGTTGATGAGCAGTTCTTC. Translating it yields CASSQGGLAGVDEQFF.

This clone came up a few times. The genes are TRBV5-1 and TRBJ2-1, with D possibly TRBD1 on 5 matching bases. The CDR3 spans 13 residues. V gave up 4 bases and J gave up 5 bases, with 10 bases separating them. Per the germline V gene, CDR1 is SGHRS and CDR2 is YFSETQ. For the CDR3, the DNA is TGCGCCAGCAGCCTCCCGACAGACAATGAGCAGTTCTTC. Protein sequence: CASSLPTDNEQFF.

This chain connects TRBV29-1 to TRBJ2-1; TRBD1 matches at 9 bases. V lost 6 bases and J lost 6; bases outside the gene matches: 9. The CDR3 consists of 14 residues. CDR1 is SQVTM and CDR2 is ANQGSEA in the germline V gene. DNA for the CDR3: TGCAGCGTGGTAGACAGGGGGACAGTCAATGAGCAGTTCTTC. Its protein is CSVVDRGTVNEQFF.

The CDR3 DNA follows: TGTGCCAGCAGCCCGACTAGCCCCCCAGAGACCCAGTACTTC. It translates to CASSPTSPPETQYF. This sequence joins TRBV6-5 and TRBJ2-5; 7 nucleotides agree with TRBD2. With 6 bases clipped from V and 4 bases from J, the junction kept 8 bases outside the gene matches. The CDR3 runs 14 residues. The V gene's germline CDR1 is MNHEY and CDR2 SVGAGI.

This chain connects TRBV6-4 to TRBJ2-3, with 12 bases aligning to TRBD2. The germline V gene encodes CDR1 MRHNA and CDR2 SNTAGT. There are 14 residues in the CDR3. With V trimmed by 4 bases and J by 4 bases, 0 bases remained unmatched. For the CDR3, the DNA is TGTGCCAGCAGTGGACTAGCGGGAGCAGATACGCAGTATTTT. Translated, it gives CASSGLAGADTQYF.

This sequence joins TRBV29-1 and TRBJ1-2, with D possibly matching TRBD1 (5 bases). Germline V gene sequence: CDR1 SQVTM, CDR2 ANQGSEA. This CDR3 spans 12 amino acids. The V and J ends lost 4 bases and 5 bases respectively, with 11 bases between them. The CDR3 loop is CSVGQGEYGYTF. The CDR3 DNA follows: TGCAGCGTTGGGCAGGGTGAATATGGCTACACCTTC.

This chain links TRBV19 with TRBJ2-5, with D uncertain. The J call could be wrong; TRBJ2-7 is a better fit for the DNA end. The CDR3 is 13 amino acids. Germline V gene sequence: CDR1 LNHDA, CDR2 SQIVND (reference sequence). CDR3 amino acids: CASSPAVTYEQYF. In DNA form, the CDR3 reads TGTGCCAGTAGCCCCGCCGTAACCTACGAGCAGTACTTC.

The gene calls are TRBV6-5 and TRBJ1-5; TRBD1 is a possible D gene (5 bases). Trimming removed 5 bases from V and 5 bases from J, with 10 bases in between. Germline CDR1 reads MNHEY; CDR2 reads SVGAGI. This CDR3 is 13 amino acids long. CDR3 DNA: TGTGCCAGCAGTCTCGACAGATATCAGCCCCAGCATTTT. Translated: CASSLDRYQPQHF.